Detailed here is one TCR beta chain. Its antigen remains unidentified. These data come from a study of T cells in Graves' hyperthyroidism and ophthalmopathy. Study-level points and caveats: In the blood, most expanded thyroid clonotypes above 0.001 appeared as well. Ophthalmopathy was predicted by the model a median of around 5.9 months ahead of onset.

It was RNA transcripts that yielded the amplified TCR beta CDR3 regions. HTBI primers were used for first-round RT-PCR of the TCR CDR3. TCRdb reprocessed the multiplex PCR reads with MiXCR, giving one entry per CDR3 protein. Of about 380,000 distinct CDR3 sequences listed, 14% are singletons. Any patient presenting with uncontrolled infection, other autoimmune disease, pregnancy or lactation was left out. PBMCs were derived from roughly 10 ml fresh peripheral blood. In germline, CDR1 is MNHEY, CDR2 SMNVEV (reference sequence). CDR3 length equals 14 residues. V was cut by 3 bases and J by 6 bases, with 12 bases left in between.

The chain links TRBV27 to TRBJ1-5; TRBD1 is a possible D gene (6 bases). This clonotype was sampled from a woman aged 55-70 years with Graves' hyperthyroidism. Sequencing used blood. The CDR3 nucleotides are TGTGCCAGCAGTTTTTCATTAGGGGGTCAGCCCCAGCATTTT. It yields the protein CASSFSLGGQPQHF.